A single TCR beta chain is shown here with its context. This clonotype was found many times. Its target antigen remains unknown. Per-nucleotide qualities are absent, and no much larger clonotype sits a single base away. The TCR beta CDR3 regions were amplified from RNA transcripts. For the first round of RT-PCR on the TCR CDR3, the HTBI primer set was used together with the Qiagen OneStep RT-PCR kit. A second multiplex PCR round built the libraries, followed by size selection and purification. Libraries were sequenced paired-end with 100 bp reads on an Illumina HiSeq2000. On the authors' methods: SOAPnuke was used to process the raw data, with reads discarded if the reads contained adapters or uncalled bases, had a mean Phred below 15, or lacked an exact constant-primer or identifier match. High-quality paired reads were merged with COPE v1.2.5, and unique nucleotide sequences were defined as clonotypes. MiTCR v1.1 was used to align clonotypes to the IMGT TRBV, TRBD and TRBJ reference segments. Analysis was restricted to V-J combinations with a frequency above 0.0001, which covered approximately 99% of repertoires. A TCS score was defined as the ratio between F50 (clonal expansion) and ExV (chaos), using BLOSUM62-based TCRdist between CDR3 peptides within each V-J. Welch's t-statistics and random forest reduced several hundred V-J features to roughly 13, which were used in a naive Bayes classifier (R e1071). Through fastp at Q25 and MiXCR, TCRdb rebuilt clones from the public reads, retaining in-frame beta chains. Rows with a matching CDR3 protein are joined into one entry that keeps the most common DNA and genes. TCRdb, not the original authors, processed these V and J calls. The sample profile shows 350,000 to 400,000 distinct CDR3 sequences; over 15% of them were found once. The ten largest account for approximately 4% of the sample.

The entry originates in a study of T cells in Graves' hyperthyroidism and ophthalmopathy (dated by TCRdb to about 2019). Describing the broader study: Peripheral blood was sampled at the time of initial diagnosis, prior to any treatment. Thyroid tissue and blood T-cell repertoires from about six Graves' hyperthyroidism patients were also compared in the study. The paper reports TCR Vbeta CDR3 sequencing of approximately 140 peripheral blood samples: under 45 ophthalmopathy, around 80 hyperthyroidism and about 17 progressor patients. Following sampling, methimazole starting at 30 mg daily was given to hyperthyroidism patients, and high-dose intravenous methylprednisolone was given to ophthalmopathy patients. The roughly 94 discovery patients were randomly divided into training and test sets at a 7:3 ratio. Prospective prediction of ophthalmopathy was tested in an independent validation cohort of 18 to 20 hyperthyroidism patients and approximately 17 patients who later progressed to ophthalmopathy. TCR V-J signatures able to tell the groups apart were searched for in a discovery cohort of some 100 patients, of whom over 40 had Graves' ophthalmopathy and 57 had stable Graves' hyperthyroidism.

A patient counted as having stable Graves' hyperthyroidism if no progression to ophthalmopathy occurred over 18 months of follow-up. Hyperthyroidism patients were aged 18 to 65 years and newly diagnosed, with disease duration of less than 2 months. Exclusion was applied to patients with uncontrolled infections, other autoimmune diseases, pregnancy or lactation. Diagnoses were based on clinical symptoms, serum thyroxine and TRAb, thyroid ultrasound and orbital computed tomography. PBMCs were isolated from 7.5 to 10 ml of fresh peripheral blood by Ficoll-Paque density gradient centrifugation. Total RNA was extracted using Trizol reagent, and RNA quality was assessed on an Agilent 2100 Bioanalyzer. The paper as a whole reports these results and caveats: Most expanded thyroid clonotypes (frequency above 0.001) were also detected in blood, suggesting blood repertoires may reflect thyroid immune responses. A model built on a 13 V-J signature distinguished ophthalmopathy from stable hyperthyroidism, reaching around 87% sensitivity and 81% to 83% specificity in cross-validation and 80%/75% in testing. During validation, the model predicted progression to ophthalmopathy a median of around six months ahead of onset, with almost 71% sensitivity and almost 75% specificity. No statistical method was used to fix the sample size in advance, and group allocation was not hidden from the investigators.

Including cysteine and phenylalanine, the CDR3 has 14 amino acids. The kept DNA is CDR3 alone, 42 bases in frame from the first base. CDR1 and CDR2 (KGHSH, LQKENI) derive from the germline V gene. V is shortened by 3 bases, J by 5 bases, and the region joining them spans 13 bases. This clonotype originated in a woman aged 18-29 years with Graves' hyperthyroidism. Here the chain combines TRBV18 and TRBJ1-1, with the D gene uncertain. Sequencing was carried out using blood. Read as DNA, the sequence is TGTGCCAGCTCACCCCAAGGTACTGGGACTGAAGCTTTCTTT. It translates as CASSPQGTGTEAFF.